One and the same sample provided the 15 T cell receptor beta chains below, sequenced in a study of breast tumors, draining lymph nodes, adjacent tissues. TCRdb re-called the multiplex PCR reads through MiXCR, storing one row per CDR3 protein. The table records 200,000 or so distinct CDR3 sequences, approximately 33% of them present only once. Breast cancer patients provided tissue from their axillary draining lymph nodes. What was sequenced was axillary lymph node tissue. Source of these receptors: a female donor with breast cancer. Some clones in this sample may be carry-over from other donors' samples.

The CDR3 DNA is TGTGCCAGCAGCTTGGGCGGACAGGGGGCCGACGAGCAGTACTTC. Its protein is CASSLGGQGADEQYF. The chain combines TRBV5-4 with TRBJ2-7, with 11 bases matching TRBD1. The germline V gene has CDR1 SGHNT and CDR2 YYREEE (reference sequence). V gave up 0 bases and J gave up 5 bases; unmatched junction bases: 4. This CDR3 has 15 amino acids.

V gene TRBV6-2 or TRBV6-3 combines with J gene TRBJ2-1, with 11 bases lining up with TRBD1. The CDR3 has 18 amino acids. V shed 5 bases and J 1 base; nucleotides not matched to a gene: 10. Germline V CDR1 and CDR2: MNHEY, SVGEGT. CDR3 coding DNA: TGTGCCAGCAGTCGTCCCGGGACAGGGGGTGGATCCTACAATGAGCAGTTCTTC. Residues: CASSRPGTGGGSYNEQFF.

This clonotype was seen ten or more times. The rearrangement links TRBV9 to TRBJ2-5; tentatively, D is TRBD2 (7 bases). The CDR3 runs 15 residues. Deletions cut 2 bases from V and 4 bases from J, with 15 bases between. The germline gives CDR1 SGDLS, CDR2 YYNGEE. As DNA, the CDR3 is TGTGCCAGCAGCGTTTGGGGGGGCTTCGGAGAGACCCAGTACTTC. Protein: CASSVWGGFGETQYF.

This clonotype was seen more than once but under ten times. Since a much larger clone is just one base distant, this may be a read error. The chain carries TRBV6-4 and TRBJ2-3; D unclear. The CDR3 contains 13 residues. CDR1 and CDR2 (germline): MRHNA, SNTAGT. DNA for the CDR3: TGTGCCAGCAGTGACCAAGGCACAGATGCGCAGTATTTT. Residues: CASSDQGTDAQYF.

This clonotype was counted a few times. The conserved phenylalanine or tryptophan normally closing the CDR3 is absent here, so this likely arose from a read error. This chain connects TRBV30 to TRBJ1-3; the D is unclear. The germline V gene has CDR1 GTSNPN and CDR2 SVGIG (reference sequence). The germline V and J ends were trimmed by 8 bases and 0 bases, with 11 bases remaining between them. There are 13 residues in the CDR3. Here the CDR3 reads CAQKKDSGNTIYS. CDR3 DNA sequence: TGTGCCCAAAAGAAAGACTCTGGAAACACCATATATTCT.

On this clonotype itself: A much larger clone lies one base from this, so it may be a read error. The chain carries TRBV2 and TRBJ2-1; 9 nucleotides agree with TRBD1. The CDR3 covers 15 residues. The trim removed 3 bases at V and 10 bases at J, leaving 10 bases unmatched. From germline, CDR1 is SNHLY and CDR2 FYNNEI. CDR3 amino acids: CASSDPDRGSEEQFF. For the CDR3, the DNA is TGTGCCAGCAGTGACCCGGACAGGGGAAGTGAGGAGCAGTTCTTC.

J is TRBJ2-1 and V is TRBV5-1; 11 bases align to TRBD2. Germline V gene sequence: CDR1 SGHRS, CDR2 YFSETQ. The trim removed 2 bases at V and 3 bases at J, leaving 4 bases unmatched. This CDR3 has 16 amino acids. CDR3 protein: CASSFLAGGSYNEQFF. DNA for the CDR3: TGCGCCAGCAGCTTCCTAGCGGGAGGAAGCTACAATGAGCAGTTCTTC.

This clonotype was counted at least ten times. The chain couples TRBV11-2 to TRBJ2-1; D is perhaps TRBD1 (5 bases). The CDR3 sequence is 15 residues long. Trimming took 5 bases from V and 2 from J, leaving 13 bases between them. Per the germline V gene, CDR1 is SGHAT and CDR2 is FQNNGV. This CDR3 is CASSTDSRAYNEQFF. The CDR3 nucleotides are TGTGCCAGCAGCACAGACAGCCGCGCCTACAATGAGCAGTTCTTC. Drawing the rest from reference TRBV11-2 and TRBJ2-1, the complete variable domain is EAGVAQSPRYKIIEKRQSVAFWCNPISGHATLYWYQQILGQGPKLLIQFQNNGVVDDSQLPKDRFSAERLKGVDSTLKIQPAKLEDSAVYLCASSTDSRAYNEQFFGPGTRLTVL.

The chain combines TRBV18 with TRBJ1-2; 10 positions match TRBD1. This CDR3 has 16 residues. V shed 3 bases and J 0 bases; nucleotides not matched to a gene: 4. Germline-derived CDR1 and CDR2 are KGHSH and LQKENI. CDR3 coding DNA: TGTGCCAGCTCACCCTCGGGACAGGGGTCTAACTATGGCTACACCTTC. It yields the protein CASSPSGQGSNYGYTF.

This rearrangement joins TRBV7-2 to TRBJ2-7, with 9 bases fitting TRBD1. There are 16 residues in the CDR3. The germline gives CDR1 SGHTA, CDR2 FQGNSA. With 1 base clipped from V and 2 bases from J, the junction kept 6 bases outside the gene matches. The CDR3 region has the DNA TGTGCCAGCAGCTTAGGTCACAGGGGGCCCACCTACGAGCAGTACTTC. It translates to CASSLGHRGPTYEQYF.

This clonotype was counted a few times. The chain couples TRBV6-1 to TRBJ2-3, with a tentative D call TRBD1 (7 bases). Germline V gene sequence: CDR1 MNHNS, CDR2 SASEGT. The CDR3 consists of 15 residues. V lost 6 bases and J lost 8, with 21 bases in between. CDR3 DNA sequence: TGTGCCAGCAGCATCCAGATCCAGGGGGGTGGTACGCAGTATTTT. Amino acids: CASSIQIQGGGTQYF.

This clonotype has ten or more counts. The chain joins TRBV3-1 to TRBJ1-4; D not resolved. V was clipped by 0 bases and J by 4 bases, with 6 bases between them. The germline V gene has CDR1 LGHDT and CDR2 YNNKEL (reference sequence). The CDR3 loop spans 14 amino acids. CDR3 sequence (DNA): TGTGCCAGCAGCCAAGATGGCCTTAATGAAAAACTGTTTTTT. Amino acid sequence: CASSQDGLNEKLFF.

Details on this clonotype: A much larger clone lies a single base off, so this may be a read error. The chain joins TRBV5-6 to TRBJ1-3; 8 bases fit TRBD1. The CDR3 totals 14 residues. Per the germline V gene, CDR1 is SGHDT and CDR2 is YYEEEE. CDR3 residues: CASSRDRTGSTIYF. The CDR3 DNA reads as TGTGCCAGCAGCCGGGACAGGACTGGAAGCACCATATATTTT.

This chain joins TRBV9 and TRBJ2-7, with D tentatively TRBD2 (6 bases). Germline-derived CDR1 and CDR2 are SGDLS and YYNGEE. Trimming removed 0 bases from V and 6 bases from J, with 16 bases in between. This CDR3 has 15 amino acids. The CDR3 coding sequence is TGTGCCAGCAGCGTAGATCCGGACCCGGAGGGCGAGCAGTACTTC. Translating gives CASSVDPDPEGEQYF. The full variable domain, in which reference TRBV9 and TRBJ2-7 provide the parts outside the CDR3, is DSGVTQTPKHLITATGQRVTLRCSPRSGDLSVYWYQQSLDQGLQFLIQYYNGEERAKGNILERFSAQQFPDLHSELNLSSLELGDSALYFCASSVDPDPEGEQYFGPGTRLTVT.

This clonotype was recorded at least ten times. The chain employs TRBV20-1 and TRBJ2-1; TRBD2 matches 7 bases. The length of the CDR3 is 16 residues. Germline V gene data show CDR1 as DFQATT and CDR2 as SNEGSKA (reference sequence). The V segment lost 0 bases and the J segment 6 bases; nucleotides outside the gene matches: 11. The CDR3 DNA sequence: TGCAGTGCTAGAGATTTGCGGGGGACGATAGGCAATGAGCAGTTCTTC. Protein product: CSARDLRGTIGNEQFF.